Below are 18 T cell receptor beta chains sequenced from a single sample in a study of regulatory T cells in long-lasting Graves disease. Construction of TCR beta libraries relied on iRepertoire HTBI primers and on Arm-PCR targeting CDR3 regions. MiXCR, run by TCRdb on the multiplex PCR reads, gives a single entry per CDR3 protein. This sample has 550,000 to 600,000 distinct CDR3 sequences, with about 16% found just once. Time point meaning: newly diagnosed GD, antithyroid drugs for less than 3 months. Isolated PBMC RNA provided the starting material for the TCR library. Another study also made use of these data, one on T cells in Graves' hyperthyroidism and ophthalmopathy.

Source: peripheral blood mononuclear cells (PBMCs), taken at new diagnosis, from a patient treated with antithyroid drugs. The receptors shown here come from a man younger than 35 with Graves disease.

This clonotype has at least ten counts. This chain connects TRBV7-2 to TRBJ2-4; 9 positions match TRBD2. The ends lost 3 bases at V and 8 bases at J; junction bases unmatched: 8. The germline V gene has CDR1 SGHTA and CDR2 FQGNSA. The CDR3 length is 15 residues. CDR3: CASSLGREGVYIQYF. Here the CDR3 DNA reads TGTGCCAGCAGCTTGGGGCGGGAGGGGGTATACATTCAGTACTTC.

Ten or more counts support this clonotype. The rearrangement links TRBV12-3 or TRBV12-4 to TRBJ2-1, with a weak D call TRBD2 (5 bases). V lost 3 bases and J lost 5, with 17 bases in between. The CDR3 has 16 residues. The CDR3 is CASSFFVSVGDNEQFF. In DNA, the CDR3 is TGTGCCAGCAGTTTTTTCGTTTCGGTGGGAGACAATGAGCAGTTCTTC.

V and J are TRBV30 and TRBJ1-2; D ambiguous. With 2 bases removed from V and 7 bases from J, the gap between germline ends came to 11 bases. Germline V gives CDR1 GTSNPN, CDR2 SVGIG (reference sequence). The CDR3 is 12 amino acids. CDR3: CAWSRVWSGYTF. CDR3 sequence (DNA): TGTGCCTGGAGTCGGGTTTGGAGTGGCTACACCTTC.

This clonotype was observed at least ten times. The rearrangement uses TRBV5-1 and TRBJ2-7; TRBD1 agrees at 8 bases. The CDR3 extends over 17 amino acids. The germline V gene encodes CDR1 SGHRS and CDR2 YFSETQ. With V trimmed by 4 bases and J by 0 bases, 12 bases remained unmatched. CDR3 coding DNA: TGCGCCAGCAGCCCGCGACAGGGGCCACCTAGCTCCTACGAGCAGTACTTC. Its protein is CASSPRQGPPSSYEQYF.

The CDR3 nucleotides read TGTGCCAGCAACCTAGGAGGGGGAGTCGGAGCTTTCTTT. This codes for CASNLGGGVGAFF. The gene calls are TRBV6-1 and TRBJ1-1, with D possibly being TRBD1 (6 bases). CDR1 is MNHNS, CDR2 SASEGT, per germline. The CDR3 contains 13 residues. V lost 7 bases and J lost 10, with 19 bases in between.

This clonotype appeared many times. CDR3 loop: CSARDGTTQYEQYF. In DNA, the CDR3 is TGCAGTGCTAGGGACGGGACTACCCAATACGAGCAGTACTTC. The V and J genes are TRBV20-1 and TRBJ2-7; 7 bases align to TRBD2. Germline CDR1 DFQATT, CDR2 SNEGSKA (reference sequence). The V segment lost 3 bases and the J segment 4 bases; nucleotides outside the gene matches: 9. This CDR3 has 14 residues.

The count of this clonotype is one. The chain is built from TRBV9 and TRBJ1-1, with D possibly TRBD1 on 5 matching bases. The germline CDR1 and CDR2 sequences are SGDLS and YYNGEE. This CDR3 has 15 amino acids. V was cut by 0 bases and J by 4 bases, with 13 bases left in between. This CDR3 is CASSVGSGTGTEAFF. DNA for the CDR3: TGTGCCAGCAGCGTAGGTTCAGGGACGGGCACTGAAGCTTTCTTT.

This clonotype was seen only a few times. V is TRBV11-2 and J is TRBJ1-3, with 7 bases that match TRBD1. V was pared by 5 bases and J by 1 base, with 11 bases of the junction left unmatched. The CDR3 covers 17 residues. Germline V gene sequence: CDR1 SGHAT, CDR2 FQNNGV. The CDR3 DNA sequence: TGTGCCAGCAGCCCCAGTCGTAGGGGGCGATCTGGAAACACCATATATTTT. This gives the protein CASSPSRRGRSGNTIYF.

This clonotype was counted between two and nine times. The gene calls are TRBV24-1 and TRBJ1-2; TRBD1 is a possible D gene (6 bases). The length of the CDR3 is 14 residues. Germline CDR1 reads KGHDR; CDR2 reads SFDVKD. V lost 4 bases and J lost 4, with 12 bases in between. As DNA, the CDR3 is TGTGCCACCAGTGACTCTGGACAGCTCTATGGCTACACCTTC. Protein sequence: CATSDSGQLYGYTF.

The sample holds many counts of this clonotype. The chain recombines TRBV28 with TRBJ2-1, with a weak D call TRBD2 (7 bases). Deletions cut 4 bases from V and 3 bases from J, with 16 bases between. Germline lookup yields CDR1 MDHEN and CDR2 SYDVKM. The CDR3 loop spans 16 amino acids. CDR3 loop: CASSSPPGGFYNEQFF. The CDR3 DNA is TGTGCCAGCAGTTCCCCCCCGGGGGGCTTCTACAATGAGCAGTTCTTC.

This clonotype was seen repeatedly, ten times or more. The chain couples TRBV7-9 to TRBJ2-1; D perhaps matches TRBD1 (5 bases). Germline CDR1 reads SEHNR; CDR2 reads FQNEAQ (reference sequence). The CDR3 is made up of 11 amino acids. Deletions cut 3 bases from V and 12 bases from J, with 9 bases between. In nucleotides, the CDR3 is TGTGCCAGCAGCTTCGATCAGGGGCAGTTCTTC. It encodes CASSFDQGQFF.

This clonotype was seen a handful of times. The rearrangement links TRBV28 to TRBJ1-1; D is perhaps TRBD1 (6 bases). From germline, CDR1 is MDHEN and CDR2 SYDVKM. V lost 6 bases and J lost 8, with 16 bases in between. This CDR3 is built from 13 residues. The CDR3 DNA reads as TGTGCCAGCAGATGGGGGCGCGGTCTAGAAGCTTTCTTT. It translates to CASRWGRGLEAFF.

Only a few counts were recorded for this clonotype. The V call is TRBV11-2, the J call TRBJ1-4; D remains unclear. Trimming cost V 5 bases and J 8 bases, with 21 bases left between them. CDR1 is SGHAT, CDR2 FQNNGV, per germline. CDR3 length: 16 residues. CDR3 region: CASSPILGVSREKLFF. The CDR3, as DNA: TGTGCCAGCAGCCCGATCCTTGGTGTTAGTCGGGAAAAACTGTTTTTT.

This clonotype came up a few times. The CDR3 nucleotides are TGTGCCAGCAGTTTAGAGTGGACAGGGGGCCCAAACTATGGCTACACCTTC. Translating gives CASSLEWTGGPNYGYTF. The V and J genes are TRBV27 and TRBJ1-2, with 11 bases aligning to TRBD1. Germline V gene data show CDR1 as MNHEY and CDR2 as SMNVEV (reference sequence). V trimming: 2 bases; J trimming: 2 bases; junction bases outside the gene matches: 7. The CDR3 is made up of 17 amino acids.

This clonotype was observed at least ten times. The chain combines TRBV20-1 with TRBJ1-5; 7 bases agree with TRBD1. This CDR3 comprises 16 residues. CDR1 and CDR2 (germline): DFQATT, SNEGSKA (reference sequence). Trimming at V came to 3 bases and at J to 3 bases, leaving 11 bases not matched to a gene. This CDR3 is CSARVTGEGYNQPQHF. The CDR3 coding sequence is TGCAGTGCTAGGGTAACAGGGGAGGGCTACAATCAGCCCCAGCATTTT.

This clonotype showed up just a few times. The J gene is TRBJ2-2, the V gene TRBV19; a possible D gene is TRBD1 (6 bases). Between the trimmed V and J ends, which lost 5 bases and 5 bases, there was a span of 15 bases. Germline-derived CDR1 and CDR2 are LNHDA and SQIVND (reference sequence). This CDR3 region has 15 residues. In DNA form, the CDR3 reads TGTGCCAGTAGTGAACAGGGATCGTTTACCGGGGAGCTGTTTTTT. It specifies CASSEQGSFTGELFF. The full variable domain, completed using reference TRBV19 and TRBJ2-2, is DGGITQSPKYLFRKEGQNVTLSCEQNLNHDAMYWYRQDPGQGLRLIYYSQIVNDFQKGDIAEGYSVSREKKESFPLTVTSAQKNPTAFYLCASSEQGSFTGELFFGEGSRLTVL.

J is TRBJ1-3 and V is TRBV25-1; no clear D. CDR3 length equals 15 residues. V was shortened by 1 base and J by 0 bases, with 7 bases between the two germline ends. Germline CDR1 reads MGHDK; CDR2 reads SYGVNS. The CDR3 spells CASSESGYSGNTIYF. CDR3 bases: TGTGCCAGCAGTGAATCGGGGTACTCTGGAAACACCATATATTTT.

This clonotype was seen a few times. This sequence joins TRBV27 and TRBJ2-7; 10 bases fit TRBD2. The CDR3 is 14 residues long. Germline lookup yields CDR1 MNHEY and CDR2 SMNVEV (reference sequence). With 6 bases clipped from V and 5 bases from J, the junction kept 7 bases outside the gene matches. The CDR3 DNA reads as TGTGCCAGCAGACCTAGCGGGAGAGTCAACGAGCAGTACTTC. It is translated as CASRPSGRVNEQYF.